Included here is one TCR beta chain sequence, with context. Its binding antigen is unknown. The input lacks base qualities; no much larger clone sits a single base away. The junction shows trimming of 5 bases on V and 0 bases on J, plus 10 bases between the germline ends. CDR3 length: 13 amino acids, cysteine to phenylalanine. Just the 39-base CDR3 DNA is kept, in frame starting at base 1. From the germline V gene (reference sequence), CDR1 is GTSNPN and CDR2 is SVGIG. This sample stems from a study of cytomegalovirus exposure and HLA in healthy donors (dated 2017 in TCRdb). Turning to the overall study: An earlier analysis of several hundred of the donors reported approximately 300 Gb of sequence data and around 110 million unique TCR beta sequences from 150 million to 200 million T cells. A later analysis re-analyzed previously published TCR beta repertoires from approximately 670 donors and added high-resolution HLA genotyping to study TCR occurrence patterns. An earlier analysis of approximately 580 of the donors used high-throughput TCR beta sequencing to judge whether each TCR beta V gene segment behaved as functional or pseudogenic. About five DR-DQ haplotypes were handled as single units for association and clustering, since linkage in the cohort was strong. Roughly 310 gigabases of sequencing data and 80 million or so unique TCR sequences were included in an early release covering 550 to 800 HLA-typed donors. Of the roughly 400 genotyped donors, 65% to 90% were placed in the genetic ancestry cluster associated with self-reported Caucasian donors. The study used immunosequencing to profile the T cell repertoires of 666 subjects and linked those repertoires to cytomegalovirus serostatus. The aim of the study was to test whether cataloging public T cell receptors could identify signatures of past pathogen exposure. To predict cytomegalovirus infection status, the study combined high-throughput TCR immunosequencing, statistical association of individual TCRs with disease status, and machine learning. All discovery cohort repertoires had been generated using a single sequencing platform. On average, roughly 240,000 unique TCR beta nucleotide sequences were sequenced per donor among 300 to 500 genotyped donors of the cohort, with around 19% of those sequences being non-productive. Donor age, sex, ethnicity and CMV serostatus were compiled alongside the repertoire data. Both class I and class II loci were covered by HLA typing, at four-digit resolution. Rather than using new phenotypic data, the later analysis identified candidate immune exposures from TCR beta sequences and from how often those sequences occurred across donors. A later genetic analysis took genome-wide SNP genotypes for about 65% of the 666 donors and used that subset as a discovery cohort. Along with the roughly 710-subject first cohort, a separate validation cohort of 120 different subjects was used. Typing coverage varied by locus: roughly 629-630 donors for A, B, C, DRB1 and DQB1; approximately 560 for DQA1; more than 600 for DPA1; roughly 450 for DPB1.

Broad study findings and their caveats: Strong co-occurrence of HLA alleles, especially DR and DQ, made assigning TCR associations to individual alleles difficult. Three of the identified cytomegalovirus-associated TCR beta chains were confirmed in vitro to be specific for cytomegalovirus antigens. The only immune exposure information available for the cohort was CMV serostatus. A further reported finding was that TCR beta sequences accurately predicted the HLA-A and HLA-B alleles for most subjects in the first cohort. Most CMV-associated TCR beta chains appeared to be HLA-restricted in a later analysis, and the HLA associations seemed to be driven largely by CMV exposure. The 87-base-pair reads could not distinguish some IMGT-functional V segments, including TRBV6-2 and TRBV6-3, so those segments were excluded. A later analysis reported that several top co-occurrence clusters appeared linked to parvovirus B19, influenza, CMV and Epstein-Barr virus. Only TCR beta chains were sequenced in this cohort, and the absence of alpha or paired-chain data limited detectable features. A later analysis found that TCR association rates varied across HLA loci, with DRB1 alleles showing the most associated TCRs and HLA-C alleles the fewest. A total of 164 TCR beta chains were listed by the study as associated with cytomegalovirus. The presence/absence analyses assumed that sequencing depth was roughly uniform across donors, and that assumption may not be true. Because HLA typing was missing for some donors at each locus, association tests included only the typed subset. In a later analysis, over 15,000 TCR beta sequences were associated with specific HLA alleles at a false discovery rate of 0.05. In a later analysis, HLA-associated TCR beta chains were found to be more clonally expanded and to have lower generation probabilities than equally common non-associated chains. An earlier analysis of approximately 600 of the donors showed that most TCR beta V segments appeared in productive rearrangements either about 90% or about 30% of the time, which broadly matched IMGT annotations. In a later genetic analysis, a missense DCLRE1C variant was associated with V-gene and J-gene trimming of TCR beta chains, and the association was replicated in an independent cohort. Compared with the 666-donor mean, donors in an Asian-associated ancestry cluster had fewer N-insertions in productive TCRs, according to a later genetic analysis. Across donors, most TCR sequences were observed very rarely, whereas some public TCRs were present in many individuals. The authors suggested that the approach could potentially be generalized to other disease states and immunological phenotypes. The earlier analysis of about 600 of the donors excluded some 16 rarely observed V segments, including chromosome 9 orphons, because counts were too low. The classifier was reported to diagnose cytomegalovirus status with high specificity and sensitivity in both the original cohort and the validation cohort. Correlated functional status among segregating V segments might reflect linkage disequilibrium, but an unknown experimental factor could not be ruled out. A cluster of highly shared sequence variants was judged likely to be a technical artifact of the sequencing pipeline.

The library was generated by the immunoSEQ multiplex PCR assay. The multiplex PCR relied on a mix of 60 forward primers for TCR Vbeta segments and 13 reverse primers for TCR Jbeta segments. A multiplex PCR assay on genomic DNA amplified the CDR3 region of rearranged TCR beta genes. The Illumina HiSeq System was used to sequence the amplified TCR beta libraries as 87-base-pair reads. The paper's data handling went like this. A later analysis counted about 80 million unique TCR beta chains across the 666 repertoires, and 10 million to 11 million of these chains were shared by at least two donors. To remove PCR and sequencing errors, raw reads were error-corrected and collapsed into unique sequences using a nearest-neighbor algorithm that merged closely related sequences. To assign V, D and J gene segments, CDR3 sequences were aligned to IMGT reference sequences. For a sequence to be retained, a match of at least six nucleotides to both a V gene segment and a J gene segment was required. Rearrangements were classified as productive when the CDR3 lacked stop codons and remained in frame with V and J, and all other rearrangements were classified as non-productive. CDR3 was defined by IMGT convention, running from the second conserved V-encoded cysteine to the conserved J-encoded phenylalanine. The earlier analysis of about 640 of the donors excluded any sequence lacking an unambiguous match to a single V gene segment. An earlier analysis of approximately 590 of the donors classified V segments as functional when productive rearrangements were above 56.7% and as segregating when the standard deviation between donors was above 5%. To diagnose cytomegalovirus status from the catalog of TCR beta chain sequences, a statistical classification framework was built. V and J gene assignment, in a later analysis, came from comparing TCR nucleotide sequences with IMGT/GENE-DB human TR gene sequences. A later analysis assigned CDR3 sequences and most-parsimonious VDJ recombination scenarios with the TCRdist pipeline. In a later analysis, each TCR beta chain was defined by its CDR3 amino acid sequence together with its V-gene family, and reads lacking a unique V-gene family were excluded. In a later analysis, fewer than 650 highly shared, low-generation-probability nucleotide sequences were removed to address suspected cross-contamination and a sequencing artifact. For each public chain, a later analysis derived a clonal expansion index from normalized ranks of inferred template counts within each repertoire. In a later analysis, generation probabilities were computed with a VDJ recombination model fitted to out-of-frame rearrangements, and the resulting probabilities were checked against IGoR. In a later analysis, TCR-TCR, TCR-HLA and TCR-CMV co-occurrence was scored with hypergeometric tests, and a repertoire-size bias correction was applied to TCR pairs. To estimate false discovery rates, a later analysis permuted the HLA or CMV assignments 20 times. In a later analysis, co-occurring TCRs were grouped with DBSCAN, and TCRdist sequence similarity was added when clustering was performed within HLA-allele-positive subsets. Repertoires with fewer than 30,000 or more than 120,000 public chains were left out of co-occurrence clustering, as were a handful of repertoires with anomalous nucleotide sharing. The source is immuneACCESS, and TCRdb retained only in-frame sequences with V and J called. Part of the clones is not carried over; for the studies checked, unresolved V genes explain less than half of this, and the remainder is unexplained. The V and J calls and clone size come from that table; D and trimming were worked out from the DNA. The sample includes approximately 170,000 clones, with 75% to 90% observed a single time. About 4% of the sample belongs to the ten largest clones.

The cohort comprised 550 to 700 healthy bone marrow donors. Cohort members were all nominally healthy when sampled, although unrecorded immune exposures were likely present. The donor was CMV seropositive and belonged to the group of more than 250 seropositive cohort members. Every donor gave a peripheral blood sample, and the peripheral blood mononuclear cells from that sample were used for TCR beta sequencing. The Qiagen DNeasy Blood Extraction Kit was used to extract genomic DNA from the blood cell samples. What was sequenced was PBMCs. The sequence joins TRBV30 to TRBJ1-2; no D segment can be confidently identified. This receptor was identified in a man aged 45-65 years in good health and CMV-seropositive. The base sequence is TGTGCCTGGGCGGGGAAAGCTAACTATGGCTACACCTTC. It codes for CAWAGKANYGYTF. Reference TRBV30 and TRBJ1-2 proteins supply the regions before and after the CDR3; the full variable domain is: SQTIHQWPATLVQPVGSPLSLECTVEGTSNPNLYWYRQAAGRGLQLLFYSVGIGQISSEVPQNLSASRPQDRQFILSSKKLLLSDSGFYLCAWAGKANYGYTFGSGTRLTVV.